This T cell receptor (beta chain) derives from a study of tumor-infiltrating lymphocytes in localized non-small cell lung cancer. The wider study: Several tumor histologies, both smoking statuses, and some post-neoadjuvant chemotherapy samples were included. Study outcomes and limitations: Each assay used a separate piece of the same tissue.

The CDR3 has 12 amino acids. V was trimmed by 6 bases and J by 1 base, leaving 6 bases between them. Germline V gene sequence: CDR1 LGHNT, CDR2 FRNRAP. About this clone itself: The target antigen is unknown.

The protocol was immunoSEQ multiplex PCR, while the TCRdb copy is restricted to in-frame clones and leaves out a portion. The data contain 21,000 or so clones, roughly 66% of them singletons. This clonotype was obtained from a human donor with non-small cell lung cancer. The sequencing sample was made of lung tumor tissue. The rearrangement uses TRBV12-5 and TRBJ2-5; maybe TRBD2 (5 bases). The CDR3 is CASGDFQETQYF. The CDR3 coding sequence is TGTGCTAGTGGGGACTTCCAAGAGACCCAGTACTTC.